What follows describes a single TCR beta chain. As yet, its antigen is unknown. Measured with immunoSEQ multiplex PCR; TCRdb has only the in-frame clones, and not every one. The sample contains 17,000 or so clones, more than 70% of which appear only once. The sample is drawn from a study of OX40 agonist ivuxolimab in advanced cancers. Turning to the study itself: In this trial design, patients received ivuxolimab intravenously at 0.01 to 10 mg/kg every 2 weeks. The diagnoses of dose-escalation patients were hepatocellular carcinoma, melanoma, renal cell or head and neck cancer.

The study, taken as a whole, reports: No antigen was identified for the clonally expanded peripheral T cells. The study observed clonal expansion of CD4+ and CD8+ blood T cells by week 6 at 0.1 to 3.0 mg/kg.

This CDR3 is built from 12 residues. Germline values: CDR1 LNHNV, CDR2 YYDKDF (reference sequence). Trimming took 2 bases from V and 5 from J, leaving 7 bases between them. The gene calls are TRBV15 and TRBJ2-7; D gene unclear. The source is an adult with an advanced solid tumor such as melanoma, head and neck, liver or kidney cancer. The sample here was CD4+ or CD8+ T cells sorted from blood, taken in a trial of the OX40 agonist ivuxolimab. This chain's CDR3 is CATSRYAHEQYF. For the CDR3, the DNA is TGTGCCACCAGCAGATACGCCCACGAGCAGTACTTC.